This TCR beta chain is drawn from a study of cytomegalovirus exposure and HLA in healthy donors. The study's findings and limits: Within the 120 or so validation repertoires, first-cohort TCR clusters tended to co-occur, according to a later analysis. Cytomegalovirus association was assigned to about 150 TCR beta chains. Most TCR sequences were uncommon, yet certain public TCRs appeared in many donors.

With respect to this clone: Its antigen is unidentified.

The method was immunoSEQ multiplex PCR; TCRdb's version includes in-frame clones alone and lacks a portion of them. The sample comprises some 71,000 clones, roughly 93% of which are singletons, and roughly 1% rests with the top ten. This CDR3 is built from 16 residues. In germline, CDR1 is MNHNS, CDR2 SASEGT. With V trimmed by 2 bases and J by 8 bases, 11 bases remained unmatched. The rearrangement joins TRBV6-1 to TRBJ2-1; 8 bases agree with TRBD1. The clonotype comes from a young woman in good health and CMV-seronegative. Sequencing was carried out using PBMCs. CDR3 region: CASSESETGAFYEQFF. The CDR3 coding sequence is TGTGCCAGCAGTGAATCGGAGACAGGGGCGTTCTATGAGCAGTTCTTC.